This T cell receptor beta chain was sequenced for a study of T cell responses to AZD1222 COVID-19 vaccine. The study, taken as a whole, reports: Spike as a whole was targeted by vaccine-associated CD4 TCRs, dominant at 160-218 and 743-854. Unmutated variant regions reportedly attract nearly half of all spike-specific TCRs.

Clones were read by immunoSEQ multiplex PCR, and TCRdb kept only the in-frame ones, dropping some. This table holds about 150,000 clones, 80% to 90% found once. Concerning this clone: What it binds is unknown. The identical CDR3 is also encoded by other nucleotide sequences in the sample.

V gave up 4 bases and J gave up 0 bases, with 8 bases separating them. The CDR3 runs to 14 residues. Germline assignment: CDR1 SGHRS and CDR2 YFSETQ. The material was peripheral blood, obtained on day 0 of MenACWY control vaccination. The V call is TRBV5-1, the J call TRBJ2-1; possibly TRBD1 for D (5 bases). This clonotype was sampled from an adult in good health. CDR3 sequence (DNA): TGCGCCAGCAGCAGAGACAGCTCCTACAATGAGCAGTTCTTC. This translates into CASSRDSSYNEQFF.